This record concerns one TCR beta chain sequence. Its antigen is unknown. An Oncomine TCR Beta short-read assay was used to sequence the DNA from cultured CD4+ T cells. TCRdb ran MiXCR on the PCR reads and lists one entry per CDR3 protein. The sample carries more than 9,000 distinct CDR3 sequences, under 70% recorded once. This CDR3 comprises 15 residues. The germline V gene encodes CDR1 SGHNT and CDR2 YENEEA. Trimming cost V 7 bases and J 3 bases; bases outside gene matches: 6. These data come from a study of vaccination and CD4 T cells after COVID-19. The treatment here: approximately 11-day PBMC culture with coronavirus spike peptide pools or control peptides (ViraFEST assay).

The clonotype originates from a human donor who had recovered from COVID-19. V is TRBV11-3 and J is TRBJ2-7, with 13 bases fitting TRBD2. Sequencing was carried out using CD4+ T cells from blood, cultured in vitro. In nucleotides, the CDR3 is TGTGCCAGCACCCCCAGACTAGCGGGGGGCTACGAGCAGTACTTC. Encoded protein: CASTPRLAGGYEQYF.